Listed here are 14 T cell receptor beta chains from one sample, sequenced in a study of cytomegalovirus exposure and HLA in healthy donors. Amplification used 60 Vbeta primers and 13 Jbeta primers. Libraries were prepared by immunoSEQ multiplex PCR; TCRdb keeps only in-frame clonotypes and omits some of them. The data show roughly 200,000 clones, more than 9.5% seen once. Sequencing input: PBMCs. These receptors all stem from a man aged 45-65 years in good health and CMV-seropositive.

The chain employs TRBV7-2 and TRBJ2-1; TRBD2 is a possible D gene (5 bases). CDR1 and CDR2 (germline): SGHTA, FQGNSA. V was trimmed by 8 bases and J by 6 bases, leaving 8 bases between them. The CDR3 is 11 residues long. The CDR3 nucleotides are TGTGCCAGCCGGCGGGCCAATGAGCAGTTCTTC. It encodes CASRRANEQFF. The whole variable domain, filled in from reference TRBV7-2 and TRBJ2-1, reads GAGVSQSPSNKVTEKGKDVELRCDPISGHTALYWYRQSLGQGLEFLIYFQGNSAPDKSGLPSDRFSAERTGGSVSTLTIQRTQQEDSAVYLCASRRANEQFFGPGTRLTVL.

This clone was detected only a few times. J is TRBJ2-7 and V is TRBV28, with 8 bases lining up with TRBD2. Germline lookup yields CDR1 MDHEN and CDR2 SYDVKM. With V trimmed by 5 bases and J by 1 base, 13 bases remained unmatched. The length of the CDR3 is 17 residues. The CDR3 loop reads CASSPPPRTSMSYEQYV. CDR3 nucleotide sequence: TGTGCCAGCAGTCCACCCCCCCGGACTAGCATGTCCTACGAGCAGTACGTC.

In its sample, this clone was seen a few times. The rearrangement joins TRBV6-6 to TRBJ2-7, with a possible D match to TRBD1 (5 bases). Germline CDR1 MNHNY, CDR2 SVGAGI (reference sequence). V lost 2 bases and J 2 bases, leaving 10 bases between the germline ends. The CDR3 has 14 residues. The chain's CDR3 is CASSYVGQAYEQYF. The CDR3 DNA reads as TGTGCCAGCAGTTACGTCGGACAAGCCTACGAGCAGTACTTC.

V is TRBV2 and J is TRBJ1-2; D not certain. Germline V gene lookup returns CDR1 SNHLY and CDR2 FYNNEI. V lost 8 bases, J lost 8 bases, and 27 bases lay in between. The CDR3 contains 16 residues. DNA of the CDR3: TGTGCCAGCTACGACCCCGCCGGAGTCAATCCCTGGGGCTACACCTTC. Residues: CASYDPAGVNPWGYTF.

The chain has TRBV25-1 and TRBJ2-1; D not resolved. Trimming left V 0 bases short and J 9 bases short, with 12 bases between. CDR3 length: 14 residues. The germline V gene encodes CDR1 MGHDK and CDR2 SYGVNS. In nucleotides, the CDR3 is TGTGCCAGCAGTGAATATCGCTCAGGTGCTGAGCAGTTCTTC. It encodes CASSEYRSGAEQFF.

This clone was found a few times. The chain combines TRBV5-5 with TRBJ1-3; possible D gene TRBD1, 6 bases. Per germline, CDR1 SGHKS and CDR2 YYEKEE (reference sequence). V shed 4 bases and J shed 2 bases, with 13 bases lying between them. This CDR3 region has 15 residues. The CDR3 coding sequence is TGTGCCAGCAGCGGACAGCCCGCGGCTGGAAACACCATATATTTT. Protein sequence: CASSGQPAAGNTIYF.

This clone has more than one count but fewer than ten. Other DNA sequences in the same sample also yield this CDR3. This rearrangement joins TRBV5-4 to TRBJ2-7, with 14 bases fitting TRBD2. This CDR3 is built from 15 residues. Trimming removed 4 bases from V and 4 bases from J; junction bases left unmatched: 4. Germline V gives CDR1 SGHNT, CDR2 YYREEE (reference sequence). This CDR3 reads CASSPTSGGAYEQYF. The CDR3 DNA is TGTGCCAGCAGCCCGACTAGCGGGGGGGCTTACGAGCAGTACTTC. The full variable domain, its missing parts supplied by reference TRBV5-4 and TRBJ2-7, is ETGVTQSPTHLIKTRGQQVTLRCSSQSGHNTVSWYQQALGQGPQFIFQYYREEENGRGNFPPRFSGLQFPNYSSELNVNALELDDSALYLCASSPTSGGAYEQYFGPGTRLTVT.

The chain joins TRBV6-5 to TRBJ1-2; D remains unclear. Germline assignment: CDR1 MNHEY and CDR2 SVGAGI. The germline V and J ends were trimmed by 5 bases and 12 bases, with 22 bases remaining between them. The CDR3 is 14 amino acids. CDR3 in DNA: TGTGCCAGCAGTCCAAACACAGCTATGGGTTTGGACACCTTC. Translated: CASSPNTAMGLDTF.

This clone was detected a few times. CDR3 region: CAWTYKGGEKFF. CDR3 nucleotide sequence: TGTGCCTGGACCTATAAAGGGGGCGAGAAGTTCTTC. This chain links TRBV30 with TRBJ2-1; 7 nucleotides agree with TRBD1. Germline V lookup: CDR1 GTSNPN, CDR2 SVGIG (reference sequence). V dropped 4 bases and J dropped 14; count of bases not matched to a gene: 11. CDR3 length equals 12 residues.

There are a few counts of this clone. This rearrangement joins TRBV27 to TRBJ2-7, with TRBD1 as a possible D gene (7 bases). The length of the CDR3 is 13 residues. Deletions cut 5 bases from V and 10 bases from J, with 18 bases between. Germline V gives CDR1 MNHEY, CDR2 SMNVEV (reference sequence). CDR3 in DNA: TGTGCCAGCAGTCCATCAGGGGGGCTAACCCAGTACTTC. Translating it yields CASSPSGGLTQYF.

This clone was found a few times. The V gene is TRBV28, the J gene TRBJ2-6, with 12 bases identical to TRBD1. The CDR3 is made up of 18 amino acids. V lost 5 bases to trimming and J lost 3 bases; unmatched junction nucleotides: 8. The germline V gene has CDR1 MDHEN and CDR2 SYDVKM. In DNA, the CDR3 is TGTGCCAGCAGTCCCGGGACAGGGGGCAGAGGTGGGGCCAACGTCCTGACTTTC. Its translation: CASSPGTGGRGGANVLTF.

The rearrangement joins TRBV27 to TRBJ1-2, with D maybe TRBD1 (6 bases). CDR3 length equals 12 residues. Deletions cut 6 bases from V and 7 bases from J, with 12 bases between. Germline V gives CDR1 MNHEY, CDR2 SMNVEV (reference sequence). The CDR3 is CASSTGSTGYTF. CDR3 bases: TGTGCCAGCAGCACAGGGAGTACTGGCTACACCTTC.

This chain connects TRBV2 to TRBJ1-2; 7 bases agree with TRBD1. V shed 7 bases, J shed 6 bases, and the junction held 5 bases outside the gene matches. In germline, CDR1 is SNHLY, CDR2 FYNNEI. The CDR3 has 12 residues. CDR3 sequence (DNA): TGTGCCAGCAAGGTCGACAGGGATGGCTACACCTTC. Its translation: CASKVDRDGYTF. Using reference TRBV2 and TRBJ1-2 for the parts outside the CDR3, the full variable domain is EPEVTQTPSHQVTQMGQEVILRCVPISNHLYFYWYRQILGQKVEFLVSFYNNEISEKSEIFDDQFSVERPDGSNFTLKIRSTKLEDSAMYFCASKVDRDGYTFGSGTRLTVV.

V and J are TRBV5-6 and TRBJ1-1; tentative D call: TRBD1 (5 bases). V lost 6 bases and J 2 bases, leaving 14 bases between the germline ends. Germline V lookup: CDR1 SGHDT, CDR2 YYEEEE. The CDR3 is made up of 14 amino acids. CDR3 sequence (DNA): TGTGCCAGCACCCCGGCGGGACCCAACACTGAAGCTTTCTTT. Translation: CASTPAGPNTEAFF.